This T cell receptor beta chain was identified in a study of T cell repertoires in cytomegalovirus infection. Study as a whole: Shared public TCR beta signatures pointed to both CMV infection and a matching HLA type.

Findings and caveats of the study: HLA-C-restricted, CMV-specific TCR beta clonotypes were dominant ex vivo.

Germline loops: CDR1 ENHRY, CDR2 SYGVKD. The CDR3 contains 17 residues. V lost 8 bases, J lost 2 bases, and 14 bases stayed unmatched. This clonotype turned up a few times. As yet, its antigen is unknown. From the reads, TCRdb called clonotypes with MiXCR, one entry per CDR3 protein. The sample holds under 850,000 distinct CDR3 sequences, approximately 34% seen once. The chain recombines TRBV10-3 with TRBJ2-1; TRBD2 matches at 8 bases. The sequencing input was PBMCs. The receptor's source is a human donor in good health (CMV status not recorded). Some clones in this sample may be carry-over from other donors' samples. Written as DNA, the CDR3 is TGTGCCATCTCCCGAGGTCTTAGCGGGGACCCCTACAATGAGCAGTTCTTC. This encodes CAISRGLSGDPYNEQFF.